Below, 24 T cell receptor beta chains from the same sample are listed, as sequenced in a study of T cells in women clearing cervical HPV infection. TCRdb keeps only in-frame clones here, not all; method: immunoSEQ multiplex PCR. This sample contains roughly 30,000 clones. The specimen was blood buffy coat. The receptors shown here come from a woman aged 18 to 75 with a cervical HPV16 infection that either progressed to CIN3+ or cleared (not recorded which).

Of note for this clone: Read data end 3 residues before the CDR3 end; the end is taken from the germline J gene. The chain employs TRBV12-3 or TRBV12-4 and TRBJ2-1; 13 positions agree with TRBD2. J was trimmed by 9 bases and V by 6 bases; bases with no gene match: 8. The CDR3 covers 15 residues. The CDR3 is CASSPLAGGPSEQFF. CDR3 bases read: TGTGCCAGCAGCCCACTAGCGGGGGGGCCTAGTGAG.

With regard to this clone: Sequencing ends 3 residues short of the CDR3 end; the germline J gene provides the rest. The V gene is TRBV5-1, the J gene TRBJ2-2, with D unresolved. The CDR3 has 12 residues. Germline V CDR1 and CDR2: SGHRS, YFSETQ. Trimming left V 3 bases short and J 6 bases short, with 6 bases between. The CDR3 loop is CASSSTSGELFF. The covered CDR3 bases are TGCGCCAGCAGCTCCACTTCCGGGGAG.

Note on this clone: Coverage ceases 3 residues before the CDR3 finishes, and the germline J gene fills in the end. The J gene is TRBJ2-1, the V gene TRBV5-1; 11 positions agree with TRBD2. Germline trimming cut 0 bases from V and 5 bases from J; bases unmatched to any gene: 4. The CDR3 covers 16 residues. Germline V CDR1 and CDR2: SGHRS, YFSETQ. CDR3 bases read: TGCGCCAGCAGCTTGGTGACTAGCGGGGAGCACAATGAG. Translating gives CASSLVTSGEHNE. The whole CDR3 region reads CASSLVTSGEHNEQFF.

Note on this clone: The read comes to an end 3 residues before the CDR3 does, leaving the germline J gene to fill in the end. The chain recombines TRBV6-1 with TRBJ2-6; 7 bases fit TRBD1. After removal of 4 bases from V and 3 bases from J, the junction contained 6 bases not matched to a gene. The CDR3 runs 16 residues. Germline V CDR1 and CDR2: MNHNS, SASEGT. CDR3 region: CASSGGTAYGANVLTF. The DNA read from the CDR3 is TGTGCCAGCAGTGGAGGGACAGCATATGGGGCCAACGTC.

In regard to this clone: Germline and junction disagree at one end, which may indicate a read error. From the germline J gene comes the end of the CDR3, since the read stops 3 residues before it. The V and J genes are TRBV4-2 and TRBJ2-5, with TRBD1 identical over 8 bases. The CDR3 covers 15 residues. Germline V gene data show CDR1 as LGHNA and CDR2 as YNFKEQ. CDR3 residues: CASSLEYRGKETQYF. CDR3 DNA (partial): TGCGCCAGCAGCCTGGAGTACAGGGGGAAAGAGACC.

With respect to this clone: The read gets to within 3 residues of the CDR3 end, and the germline J gene fills in the rest. The rearrangement links TRBV7-3 to TRBJ2-1; 11 positions match TRBD2. With V trimmed by 5 bases and J by 7 bases, 7 bases remained unmatched. CDR1 is SGHTA, CDR2 FQGTGA, per germline. This CDR3 spans 15 amino acids. The CDR3 bases that were read are TGTGCCAGCAGCGCACTAGCGGGAGTATCAAATGAG. Translating it yields CASSALAGVSNE. The whole CDR3 protein reads CASSALAGVSNEQFF.

As concerns this clone: The read finishes 3 residues shy of the CDR3 end, and the germline J gene is used to complete it. This chain links TRBV5-1 with TRBJ2-7; tentatively, D is TRBD1 (5 bases). The germline CDR1 and CDR2 sequences are SGHRS and YFSETQ. Trimming took off 0 bases at V and 2 bases at J, with 9 bases between the two ends. The CDR3 sequence is 14 residues long. The part of the CDR3 DNA that was read is TGCGCCAGCAGCTTGGGGGTCAGGGCCTACGAG. Its protein is CASSLGVRAYE. The whole CDR3 protein is CASSLGVRAYEQYF. Full variable domain (outside the CDR3, taken from reference TRBV5-1 and TRBJ2-7): KAGVTQTPRYLIKTRGQQVTLSCSPISGHRSVSWYQQTPGQGLQFLFEYFSETQRNKGNFPGRFSGRQFSNSRSEMNVSTLELGDSALYLCASSLGVRAYEQYFGPGTRLTVT.

Comments on this clone: The sequence runs out 3 residues before the end of the CDR3; the remainder is reconstructed from the germline J gene. The chain combines TRBV5-1 with TRBJ2-1; 7 nucleotides line up with TRBD2. CDR3 length: 15 residues. The V gene end was trimmed by 2 bases and the J gene end by 3 bases; junction bases not matched to a gene: 5. Germline CDR1 SGHRS, CDR2 YFSETQ. The CDR3 reads CASSFAGGSYNEQFF. CDR3 DNA (partial): TGCGCCAGCAGCTTCGCCGGGGGGAGCTACAATGAG.

Partial CDR3 DNA: TGTGCCAGCAGCGGGACAGGTTACAATCAGCCC. It specifies CASSGTGYNQP. The full CDR3 is CASSGTGYNQPQHF. The V and J genes are TRBV7-2 and TRBJ1-5, with TRBD1 matching over 8 bases. Sequencing ends 3 residues short of the CDR3 end; the germline J gene provides the rest. The trim removed 5 bases at V and 3 bases at J, leaving 3 bases unmatched. The CDR3 sequence is 14 residues long. Germline V gives CDR1 SGHTA, CDR2 FQGNSA.

The CDR3 region is CASTTGGFGANVLTF. CDR3 DNA, as far as it was read: TGTGCCAGCACCACAGGGGGCTTTGGGGCCAACGTC. The chain uses TRBV3-1 (or the pseudogene TRBV3-2) and TRBJ2-6, with TRBD1 matching 9 bases. The CDR3 goes on 3 residues after the read ends, and that part is filled in from the germline J gene. CDR1 and CDR2 (germline): LGHDT, YNNKEL (reference sequence). This CDR3 region has 15 residues. With 7 bases clipped from V and 3 bases from J, the junction kept 4 bases outside the gene matches.

Comment on this clone: The read ends 3 residues before the CDR3 terminus; that terminus is restored from the germline J gene. J is TRBJ2-2 and V is TRBV2; the D gene could be TRBD1 or TRBD2 (6 bases each). Trimming removed 6 bases from V and 1 base from J, with 9 bases in between. This CDR3 region has 14 residues. The germline CDR1 and CDR2 sequences are SNHLY and FYNNEI. Partial CDR3 DNA: TGTGCCAGCAGGGCGGGACAGAACACCGGGGAG. It codes for CASRAGQNTGE. The full-length CDR3 reads as CASRAGQNTGELFF.

On this clone: The CDR3 end falls 3 residues outside the read, so it is completed with the germline J gene. This rearrangement joins TRBV5-1 to TRBJ2-1; 9 nucleotides align to TRBD1. In germline, CDR1 is SGHRS, CDR2 YFSETQ. V shed 2 bases, J shed 6 bases, and the junction held 3 bases outside the gene matches. CDR3 size: 14 residues. CDR3 bases read: TGCGCCAGCAGCTTACAGGGGGCTAGCAATGAG. This translates into CASSLQGASNE. The complete CDR3 sequence is CASSLQGASNEQFF.

Details on this clone: The read ends 3 residues before the CDR3 terminus; that terminus is restored from the germline J gene. The chain carries TRBV19 and TRBJ2-3, with 8 positions matching TRBD2. The V and J ends lost 4 bases and 3 bases, in that order; junction bases with no gene match: 6. Germline lookup yields CDR1 LNHDA and CDR2 SQIVND (reference sequence). The CDR3 extends over 15 amino acids. The sequenced CDR3 bases are TGTGCCAGTAGTACCGCCGGGGGGGGTACAGATACG. Protein sequence: CASSTAGGGTDT. From start to end, the CDR3 is CASSTAGGGTDTQYF.

Points on this clone: The sequenced fragment ends 3 residues before the CDR3 boundary, so the rest is inferred from the germline J gene. J is TRBJ2-5 and V is TRBV12-3 or TRBV12-4; D unclear. The CDR3 is 12 amino acids. Trimming pared 5 bases from V and 5 bases from J, leaving 9 bases between. The CDR3 bases that were read are TGTGCCAGCAGTGCCGTCCGGGAGACC. It yields the protein CASSAVRET. The complete CDR3 protein is CASSAVRETQYF.

Details on this clone: The sequence runs out 3 residues before the end of the CDR3; the remainder is reconstructed from the germline J gene. This chain links TRBV6-1 with TRBJ2-5; 12 bases are shared with TRBD1. V lost 3 bases, J lost 5 bases, and 4 bases stayed unmatched. The germline V gene encodes CDR1 MNHNS and CDR2 SASEGT. This CDR3 spans 15 amino acids. Partial CDR3 DNA: TGTGCCAGCAGTGAGGGACAGGGGGCGGCGGAGACC. Residues: CASSEGQGAAET. The full CDR3 sequence reads CASSEGQGAAETQYF.

With respect to this clone: The read stops 3 residues short of the end of the CDR3; the missing end is completed from the germline J gene. The J gene is TRBJ2-1, the V gene TRBV2; 8 bases line up with TRBD1. The CDR3 loop spans 13 amino acids. Trimming cost V 6 bases and J 6 bases; bases outside gene matches: 4. From germline, CDR1 is SNHLY and CDR2 FYNNEI. The CDR3 here is CASRSTGGNEQFF. The CDR3 DNA, read in part, is TGTGCCAGCAGGTCTACAGGGGGCAATGAG.

For this clone: The CDR3 extends 3 residues past the end of the read, so its final part is completed from the germline J gene. This rearrangement joins TRBV4-2 to TRBJ2-5; maybe TRBD2 (5 bases). Looked up from germline, CDR1 is LGHNA and CDR2 is YNFKEQ. V was clipped by 0 bases and J by 2 bases, with 10 bases between them. This CDR3 has 15 residues. The CDR3 reads CASSQDGRTQETQYF. The CDR3 bases that were read are TGTGCCAGCAGCCAAGATGGCCGGACTCAAGAGACC.

As regards this clone: One end of the junction varies from germline; a read error may be responsible. The sequence runs out 3 residues before the end of the CDR3; the remainder is reconstructed from the germline J gene. The rearrangement uses TRBV4-2 and TRBJ1-1; D remains unclear. CDR1 and CDR2 from the germline V gene are LGHNA and YNFKEQ. CDR3 length: 14 residues. The covered CDR3 bases are TGCGCCAGCAGCCAAGTGGCAGGGAACACTGAA. Encoded protein: CASSQVAGNTE. The CDR3 as a whole reads CASSQVAGNTEAFF.

In regard to this clone: The CDR3 extends 3 residues past the end of the read, so its final part is completed from the germline J gene. The chain uses TRBV11-2 and TRBJ1-6; 8 bases fit TRBD1. V lost 5 bases to trimming and J lost 6 bases; unmatched junction nucleotides: 6. The CDR3 is 15 residues long. The germline CDR1 and CDR2 sequences are SGHAT and FQNNGV. The part of the CDR3 DNA that was read is TGTGCCAGCAGCGCTCAGGGGGCGGGTAATTCACCC. Translation gives CASSAQGAGNSP. The complete CDR3 reads CASSAQGAGNSPLHF.

As to this clone: The CDR3 end falls 3 residues outside the read, so it is completed with the germline J gene. This chain joins TRBV6-2 or TRBV6-3 and TRBJ2-7; tentative D call: TRBD1 (6 bases). Germline CDR1 MNHEY, CDR2 SVGEGT. CDR3 length: 14 residues. V was cut by 6 bases and J by 0 bases, with 12 bases left in between. CDR3 protein: CASRPGGSSYEQYF. The sequenced CDR3 bases are TGTGCCAGCAGGCCTGGGGGCAGCTCCTACGAG.

Turning to this clone: The CDR3 extends 3 residues past the end of the read, so its final part is completed from the germline J gene. The genes are TRBV23-1 and TRBJ2-3; TRBD1 is a possible D gene (5 bases). TRBV23-1 is placed among ORFs of uncertain function. Trimming stripped 4 bases from V and 4 bases from J, with 18 bases between. The CDR3 sequence is 16 residues long. CDR3 bases read: TGCGCCAGCAGTCTGGGGCCAGGACATATAGCAGATACG. Protein product: CASSLGPGHIADT. The full CDR3 reads CASSLGPGHIADTQYF.

On this clone itself: Sequencing ends 3 residues short of the CDR3 end; the germline J gene provides the rest. The V call is TRBV20-1, the J call TRBJ2-3; the match to TRBD2 covers 9 bases. This CDR3 spans 14 amino acids. CDR1 is DFQATT, CDR2 SNEGSKA, per germline (reference sequence). V lost 6 bases to trimming and J lost 0 bases; unmatched junction nucleotides: 4. CDR3 in amino acids: CSALTSGSTDTQYF. The sequenced CDR3 bases are TGCAGTGCCCTGACTAGCGGAAGCACAGATACG.

As for this clone: With the read ending 3 residues before the CDR3 end, the germline J gene is used to fill in that end. This chain joins TRBV10-3 and TRBJ1-2; 8 nucleotides match TRBD1. The CDR3 loop spans 14 amino acids. After removal of 8 bases from V and 2 bases from J, the junction contained 7 bases not matched to a gene. The germline V gene has CDR1 ENHRY and CDR2 SYGVKD. The CDR3 DNA, read in part, is TGTGCCATCCAACAGGACAGGGTGAACTATGGC. Translated: CAIQQDRVNYG. From start to end, the CDR3 is CAIQQDRVNYGYTF.

Concerning this clone: The read is 3 residues too short to cover the CDR3 end, so that end is filled in from the germline J gene. This chain joins TRBV20-1 and TRBJ2-7; TRBD2 matches at 11 bases. Germline V gene sequence: CDR1 DFQATT, CDR2 SNEGSKA (reference sequence). V was clipped by 0 bases and J by 3 bases; unmatched bases: 10. The CDR3 covers 17 residues. The CDR3 bases that were read are TGCAGTGCTAGAGACGAAACTAGCGGGGGATTAGGCTACGAG. Its translation: CSARDETSGGLGYE. The complete CDR3 sequence is CSARDETSGGLGYEQYF.